The clone carrying this TCR beta chain was counted between two and nine times. As handled by the study authors: By means of reference gene primer amplification, nucleated cell counts were estimated. Repertoires were generated with immunoSEQ multiplex PCR, while TCRdb's copy carries only in-frame clones and drops some. V and J calls plus clone size are reproduced from that table; the DNA served to infer D and trimming. This sample has 220,000 or so clones, with around 82% found just once. This specimen comes from a study of blood T cell repertoires in COVID-19. The overall study: PBMCs, B-cell-depleted T cells, or T cells provided the cDNA or gDNA that made up the material.

Looked up from germline, CDR1 is SGHVS and CDR2 is FQNEAQ. The ends lost 5 bases at V and 0 bases at J; junction bases unmatched: 9. The length of the CDR3 is 16 residues. The V call is TRBV7-8, the J call TRBJ1-1; 7 positions match TRBD1. Input material: peripheral blood. The sequence was obtained from a woman older than 75 with acute or convalescent COVID-19. The CDR3 sequence: CASSPHTGTVNTEAFF. The CDR3 coding sequence is TGTGCCAGCAGCCCACACACCGGGACAGTGAACACTGAAGCTTTCTTT.